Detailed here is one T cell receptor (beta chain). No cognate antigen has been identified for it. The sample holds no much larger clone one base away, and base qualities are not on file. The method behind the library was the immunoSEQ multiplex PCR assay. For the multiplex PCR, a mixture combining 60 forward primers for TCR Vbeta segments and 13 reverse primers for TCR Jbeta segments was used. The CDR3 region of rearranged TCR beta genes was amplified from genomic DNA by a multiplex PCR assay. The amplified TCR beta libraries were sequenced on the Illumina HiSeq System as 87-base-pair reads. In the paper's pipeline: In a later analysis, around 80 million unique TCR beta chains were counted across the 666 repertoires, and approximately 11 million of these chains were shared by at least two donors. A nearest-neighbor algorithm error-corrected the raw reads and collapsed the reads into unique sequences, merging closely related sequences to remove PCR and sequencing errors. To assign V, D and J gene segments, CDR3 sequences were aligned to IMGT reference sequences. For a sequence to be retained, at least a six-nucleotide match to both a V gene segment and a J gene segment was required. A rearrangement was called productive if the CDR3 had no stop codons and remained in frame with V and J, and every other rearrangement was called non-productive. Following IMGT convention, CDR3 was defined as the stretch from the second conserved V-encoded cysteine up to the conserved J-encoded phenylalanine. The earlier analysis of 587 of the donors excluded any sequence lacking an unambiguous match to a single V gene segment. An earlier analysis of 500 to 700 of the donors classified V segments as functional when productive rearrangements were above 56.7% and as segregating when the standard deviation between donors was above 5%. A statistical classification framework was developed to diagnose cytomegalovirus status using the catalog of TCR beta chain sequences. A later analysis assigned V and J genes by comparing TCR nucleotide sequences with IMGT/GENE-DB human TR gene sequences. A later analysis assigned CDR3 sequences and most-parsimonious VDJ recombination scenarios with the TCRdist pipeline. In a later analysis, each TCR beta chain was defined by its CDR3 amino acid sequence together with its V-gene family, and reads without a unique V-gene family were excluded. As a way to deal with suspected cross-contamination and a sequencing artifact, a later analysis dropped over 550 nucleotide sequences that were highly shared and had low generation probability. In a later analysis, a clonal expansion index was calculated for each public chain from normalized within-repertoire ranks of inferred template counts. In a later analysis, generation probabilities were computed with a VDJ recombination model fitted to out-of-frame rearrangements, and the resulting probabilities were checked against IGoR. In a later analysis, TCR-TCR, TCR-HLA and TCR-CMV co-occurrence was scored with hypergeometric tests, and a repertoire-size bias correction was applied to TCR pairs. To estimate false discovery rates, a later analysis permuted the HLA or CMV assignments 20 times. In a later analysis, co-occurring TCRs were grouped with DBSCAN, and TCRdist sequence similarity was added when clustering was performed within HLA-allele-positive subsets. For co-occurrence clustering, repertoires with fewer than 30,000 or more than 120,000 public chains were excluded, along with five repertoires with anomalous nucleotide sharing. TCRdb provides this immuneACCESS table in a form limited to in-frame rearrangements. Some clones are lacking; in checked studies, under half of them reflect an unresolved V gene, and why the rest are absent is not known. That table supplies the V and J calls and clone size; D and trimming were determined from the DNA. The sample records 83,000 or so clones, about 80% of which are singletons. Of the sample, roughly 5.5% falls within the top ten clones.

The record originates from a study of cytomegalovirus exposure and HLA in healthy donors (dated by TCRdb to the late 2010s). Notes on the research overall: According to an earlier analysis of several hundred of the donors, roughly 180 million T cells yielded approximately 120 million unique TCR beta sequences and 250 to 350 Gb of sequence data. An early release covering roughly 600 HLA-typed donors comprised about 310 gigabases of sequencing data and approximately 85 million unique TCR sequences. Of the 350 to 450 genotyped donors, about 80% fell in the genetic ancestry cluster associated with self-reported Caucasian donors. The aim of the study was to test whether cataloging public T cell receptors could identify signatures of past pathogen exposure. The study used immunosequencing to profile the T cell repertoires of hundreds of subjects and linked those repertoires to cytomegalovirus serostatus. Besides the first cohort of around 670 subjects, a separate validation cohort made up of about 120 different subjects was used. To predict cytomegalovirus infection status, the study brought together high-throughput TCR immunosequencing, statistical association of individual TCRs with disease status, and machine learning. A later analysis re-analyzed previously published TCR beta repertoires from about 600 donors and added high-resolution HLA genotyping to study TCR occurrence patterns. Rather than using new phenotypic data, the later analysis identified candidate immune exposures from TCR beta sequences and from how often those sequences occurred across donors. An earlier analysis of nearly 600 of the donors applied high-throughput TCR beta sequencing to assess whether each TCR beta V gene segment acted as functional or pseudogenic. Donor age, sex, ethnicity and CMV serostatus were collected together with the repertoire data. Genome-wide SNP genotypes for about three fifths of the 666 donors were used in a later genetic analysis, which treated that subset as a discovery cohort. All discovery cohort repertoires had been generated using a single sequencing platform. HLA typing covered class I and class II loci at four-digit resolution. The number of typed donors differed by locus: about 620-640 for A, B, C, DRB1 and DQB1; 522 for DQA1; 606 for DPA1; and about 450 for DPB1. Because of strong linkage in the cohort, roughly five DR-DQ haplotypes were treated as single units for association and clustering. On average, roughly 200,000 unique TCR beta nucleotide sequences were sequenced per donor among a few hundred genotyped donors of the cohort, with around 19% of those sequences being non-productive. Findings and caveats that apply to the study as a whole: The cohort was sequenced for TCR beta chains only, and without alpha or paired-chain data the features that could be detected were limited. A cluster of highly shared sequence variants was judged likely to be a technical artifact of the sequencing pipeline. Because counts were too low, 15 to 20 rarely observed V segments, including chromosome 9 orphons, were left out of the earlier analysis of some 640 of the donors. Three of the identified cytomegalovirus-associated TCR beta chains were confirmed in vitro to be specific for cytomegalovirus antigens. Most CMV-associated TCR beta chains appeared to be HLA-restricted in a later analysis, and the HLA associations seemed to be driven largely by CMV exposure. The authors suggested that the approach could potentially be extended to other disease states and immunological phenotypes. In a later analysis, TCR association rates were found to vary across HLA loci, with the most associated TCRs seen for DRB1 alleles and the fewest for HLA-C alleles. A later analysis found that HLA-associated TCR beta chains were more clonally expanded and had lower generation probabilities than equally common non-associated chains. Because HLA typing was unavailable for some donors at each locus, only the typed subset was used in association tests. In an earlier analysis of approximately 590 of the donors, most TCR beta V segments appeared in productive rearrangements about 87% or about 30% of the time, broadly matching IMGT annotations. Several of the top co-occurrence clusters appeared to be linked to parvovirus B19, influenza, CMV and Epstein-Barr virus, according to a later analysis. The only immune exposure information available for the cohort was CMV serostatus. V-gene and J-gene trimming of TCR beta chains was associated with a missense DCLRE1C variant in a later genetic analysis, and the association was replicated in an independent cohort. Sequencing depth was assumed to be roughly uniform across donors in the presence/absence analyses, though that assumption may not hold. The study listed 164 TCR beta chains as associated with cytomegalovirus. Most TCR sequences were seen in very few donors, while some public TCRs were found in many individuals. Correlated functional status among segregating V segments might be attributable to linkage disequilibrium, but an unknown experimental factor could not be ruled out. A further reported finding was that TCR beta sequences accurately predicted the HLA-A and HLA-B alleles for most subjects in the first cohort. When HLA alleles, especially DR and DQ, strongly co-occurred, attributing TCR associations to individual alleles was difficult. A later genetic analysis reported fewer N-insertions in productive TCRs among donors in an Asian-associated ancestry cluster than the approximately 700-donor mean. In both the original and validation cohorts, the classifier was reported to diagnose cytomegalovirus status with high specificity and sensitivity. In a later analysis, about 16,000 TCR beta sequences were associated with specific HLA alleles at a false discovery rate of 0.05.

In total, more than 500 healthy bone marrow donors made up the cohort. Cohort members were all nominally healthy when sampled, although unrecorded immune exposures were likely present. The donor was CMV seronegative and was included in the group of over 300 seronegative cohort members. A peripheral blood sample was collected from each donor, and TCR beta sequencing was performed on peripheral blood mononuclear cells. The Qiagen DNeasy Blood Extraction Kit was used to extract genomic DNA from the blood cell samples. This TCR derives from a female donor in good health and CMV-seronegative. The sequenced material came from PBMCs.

Read as DNA, the sequence is TGTGCCAGCAGAGCCATGGGTAGTAGCGGGAGGCTCGAGCAGTACTTC. This codes for CASRAMGSSGRLEQYF. The V and J segments used are TRBV28 and TRBJ2-5; 10 junctional bases match TRBD2. The J call may not be correct, given that the DNA end is closer to TRBJ2-7. CDR1 and CDR2 were assigned from the germline V gene as MDHEN and SYDVKM. Its CDR3 holds 16 amino acids, cysteine through phenylalanine. Just CDR3 DNA is preserved here, 48 bases in frame from base 1.